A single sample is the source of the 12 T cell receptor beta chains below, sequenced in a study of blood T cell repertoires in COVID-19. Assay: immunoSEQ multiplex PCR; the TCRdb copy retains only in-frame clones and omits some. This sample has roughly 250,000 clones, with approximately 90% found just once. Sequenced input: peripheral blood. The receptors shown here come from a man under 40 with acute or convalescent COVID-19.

The CDR3 spells CASRRTGGSSGANVLTF. The CDR3, as DNA: TGTGCCAGTAGACGCACAGGGGGCTCGTCTGGGGCCAACGTCCTGACTTTC. The chain links TRBV19 to TRBJ2-6; 9 bases are a match to TRBD1. Losses at the gene ends were 6 bases for V and 1 base for J; bases not matched to a gene: 7. CDR3 length equals 17 residues. CDR1 is LNHDA, CDR2 SQIVND, per germline (reference sequence).

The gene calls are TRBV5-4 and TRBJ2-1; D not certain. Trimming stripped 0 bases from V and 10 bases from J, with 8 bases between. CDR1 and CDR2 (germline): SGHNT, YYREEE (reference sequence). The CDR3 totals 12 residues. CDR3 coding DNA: TGTGCCAGCAGCTTGGGTTCCGCGGAGCAGTTCTTC. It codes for CASSLGSAEQFF.

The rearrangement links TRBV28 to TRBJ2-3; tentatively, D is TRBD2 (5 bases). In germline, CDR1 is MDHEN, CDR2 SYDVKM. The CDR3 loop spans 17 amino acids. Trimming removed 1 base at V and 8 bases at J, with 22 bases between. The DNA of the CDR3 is TGTGCCAGCAGTTTATCGGCCGGGGTTTCCGCGGATCCTACGCAGTATTTT. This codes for CASSLSAGVSADPTQYF.

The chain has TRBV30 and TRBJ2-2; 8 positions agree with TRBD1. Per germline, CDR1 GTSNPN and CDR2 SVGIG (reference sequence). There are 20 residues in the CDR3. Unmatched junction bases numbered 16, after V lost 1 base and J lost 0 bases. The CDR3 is CAWSGYPGGRRRANTGELFF. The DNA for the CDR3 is TGTGCCTGGAGTGGGTACCCAGGGGGCCGGCGGCGGGCGAACACCGGGGAGCTGTTTTTT.

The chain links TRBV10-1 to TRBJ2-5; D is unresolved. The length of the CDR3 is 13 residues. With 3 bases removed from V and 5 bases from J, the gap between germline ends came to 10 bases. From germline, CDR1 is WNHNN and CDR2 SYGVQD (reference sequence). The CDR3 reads CASSDDPRETQYF. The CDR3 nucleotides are TGCGCCAGCAGTGATGACCCGCGGGAGACCCAGTACTTC.

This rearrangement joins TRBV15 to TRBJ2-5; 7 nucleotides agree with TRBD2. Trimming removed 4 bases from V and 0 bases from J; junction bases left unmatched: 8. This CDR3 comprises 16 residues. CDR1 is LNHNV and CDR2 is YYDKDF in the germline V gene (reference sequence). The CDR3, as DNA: TGTGCCACCAGCACGGGGGGTAGCGGCAACCAAGAGACCCAGTACTTC. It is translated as CATSTGGSGNQETQYF.

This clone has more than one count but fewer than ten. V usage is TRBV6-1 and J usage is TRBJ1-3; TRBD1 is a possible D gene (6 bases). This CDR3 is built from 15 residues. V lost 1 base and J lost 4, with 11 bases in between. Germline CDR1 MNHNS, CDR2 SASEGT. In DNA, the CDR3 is TGTGCCAGCAGTGAAGTCGGGACAACCGGAAACACCATATATTTT. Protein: CASSEVGTTGNTIYF.

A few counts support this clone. Here the CDR3 reads CASQLVGNTIYF. The CDR3, as DNA: TGTGCCAGTCAATTAGTGGGAAACACCATATATTTT. The chain couples TRBV28 to TRBJ1-3; no firm D call. Per germline, CDR1 MDHEN and CDR2 SYDVKM. The CDR3 spans 12 residues. Deletions cut 9 bases from V and 4 bases from J, with 10 bases between. The full variable domain, completed using reference TRBV28 and TRBJ1-3, is DVKVTQSSRYLVKRTGEKVFLECVQDMDHENMFWYRQDPGLGLRLIYFSYDVKMKEKGDIPEGYSVSREKKERFSLILESASTNQTSMYLCASQLVGNTIYFGEGSWLTVV.

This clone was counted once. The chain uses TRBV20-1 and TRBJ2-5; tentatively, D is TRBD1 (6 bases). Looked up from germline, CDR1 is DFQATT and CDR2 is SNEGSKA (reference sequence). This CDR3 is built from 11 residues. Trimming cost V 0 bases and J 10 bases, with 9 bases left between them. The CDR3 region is CSAREGHYQYF. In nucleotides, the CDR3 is TGCAGTGCTAGAGAGGGACATTACCAGTACTTC.

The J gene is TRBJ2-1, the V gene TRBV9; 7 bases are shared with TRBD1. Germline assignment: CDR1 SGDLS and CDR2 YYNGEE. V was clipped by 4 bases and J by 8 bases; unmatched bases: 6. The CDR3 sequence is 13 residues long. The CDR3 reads CASSYGTVHEQFF. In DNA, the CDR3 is TGTGCCAGCAGCTATGGGACAGTCCATGAGCAGTTCTTC.

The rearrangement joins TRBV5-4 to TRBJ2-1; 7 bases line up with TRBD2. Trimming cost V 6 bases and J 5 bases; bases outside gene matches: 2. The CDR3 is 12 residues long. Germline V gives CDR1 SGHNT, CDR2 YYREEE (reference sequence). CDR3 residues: CASIGRNNEQFF. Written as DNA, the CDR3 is TGTGCCAGCATCGGGAGGAACAATGAGCAGTTCTTC.

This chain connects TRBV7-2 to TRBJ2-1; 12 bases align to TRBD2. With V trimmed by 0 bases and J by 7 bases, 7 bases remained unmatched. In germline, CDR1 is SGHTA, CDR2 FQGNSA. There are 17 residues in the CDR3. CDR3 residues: CASSLAPGTSGLNEQFF. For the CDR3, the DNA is TGTGCCAGCAGCTTAGCCCCCGGGACTAGCGGGCTAAATGAGCAGTTCTTC.